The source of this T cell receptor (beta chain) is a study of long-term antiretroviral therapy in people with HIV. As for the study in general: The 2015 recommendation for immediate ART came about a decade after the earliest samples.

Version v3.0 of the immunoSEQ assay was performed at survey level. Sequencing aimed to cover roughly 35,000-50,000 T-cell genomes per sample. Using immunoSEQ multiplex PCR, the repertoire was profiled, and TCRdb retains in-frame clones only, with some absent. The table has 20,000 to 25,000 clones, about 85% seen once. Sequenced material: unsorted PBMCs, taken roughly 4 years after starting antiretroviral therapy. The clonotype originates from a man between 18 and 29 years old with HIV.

The CDR3 sequence is CATPGGGKANYGYTF. DNA for the CDR3: TGTGCCACCCCCGGAGGCGGAAAAGCTAACTATGGCTACACCTTC. The chain recombines TRBV2 with TRBJ1-2, with D hard to call. The CDR3 has 15 residues. Germline loops: CDR1 SNHLY, CDR2 FYNNEI. Deletions cut 10 bases from V and 0 bases from J, with 18 bases between.